Listed below are T cell receptor beta chains from one sample, sequenced in a study of blood T cells in healthy people across ages. TCRdb used MiXCR to reprocess the 5' RACE reads, holding one entry per CDR3 protein. The table has fewer than 1,000,000 distinct CDR3 sequences, 46% seen once. Material for sequencing was blood. Receptors were obtained from a man of 80 years or more in good health. The CDR3 runs from the conserved cysteine through the conserved F or W. D genes are given only for firm matches. Some rows mark clone size as missing; the rest say once, few, many or name a class of expanded clone.

CAITASGRAGGEQYF | TGTGCCATCACGGCTAGCGGGAGGGCAGGGGGCGAGCAGTACTTC | TRBV10-3 | NA | TRBD2 | TRBJ2-7
CSVAKGAGGSGEQYF | TGCAGCGTCGCCAAGGGAGCGGGAGGGTCGGGGGAGCAGTACTTC | TRBV29-1 | once | TRBD2 | TRBJ2-5
CAIRDPGSDTDTQYF | TGCGCCATCAGGGACCCGGGTTCGGACACAGATACGCAGTATTTT | TRBV10-3 | NA | NA | TRBJ2-3
CAIRPGQTTYEQYF | TGTGCCATTCGTCCGGGACAGACTACCTACGAGCAGTACTTC | TRBV10-3 | NA | TRBD1 | TRBJ2-7
CASRFSTDTQYF | TGTGCCAGCAGATTTAGCACAGATACGCAGTATTTT | TRBV12-3/TRBV12-4 | NA | NA | TRBJ2-3
CASLRGQGAYNEQYF | TGTGCCAGCCTTCGAGGACAGGGGGCTTACAATGAGCAGTACTTC | TRBV2 | once | TRBD1 | TRBJ2-7
CALPRTGGDGYTF | TGTGCCCTTCCTCGGACAGGGGGGGATGGCTACACCTTC | TRBV7-8 | few | TRBD1 | TRBJ1-2
CASSPGNSPLHF | TGTGCCAGCAGTCCGGGGAATTCACCCCTCCACTTT | TRBV7-9 | few | NA | TRBJ1-6
CSTIWGVSDTQYF | TGCAGTACTATATGGGGGGTGTCAGATACGCAGTATTTT | TRBV20-1 | few | NA | TRBJ2-3
CSVVVGGQEFF | TGCAGCGTTGTAGTCGGGGGGCAAGAGTTCTTC | TRBV29-1 | few | NA | TRBJ2-1
CASSEAVSPEVQYF | TGTGCCAGCAGTGAAGCGGTAAGCCCGGAGGTGCAGTACTTC | TRBV6-1 | NA | NA | TRBJ2-5
CSAALAGGGYEQYF | TGCAGTGCTGCCTTAGCGGGAGGTGGCTACGAGCAGTACTTC | TRBV20-1 | many | TRBD2 | TRBJ2-7
CSARDGTGGLGFTF | TGCAGTGCTAGAGATGGGACAGGGGGGTTGGGCTTCACCTTC | TRBV20-1 | NA | TRBD1 | TRBJ1-2
CASSLRSAYNEQFF | TGTGCCAGCAGTTTACGTAGCGCCTACAATGAGCAGTTCTTC | TRBV28 | NA | NA | TRBJ2-1
CASGLTGKETQFF | TGTGCTAGTGGTTTGACAGGAAAAGAGACCCAGTTCTTC | TRBV12-5 | NA | NA | TRBJ2-1
CSALRNGGNEQFF | TGCAGTGCTCTCAGAAATGGGGGCAATGAGCAGTTCTTC | TRBV20-1 | NA | NA | TRBJ2-1
CASSELRGQVYEQYF | TGTGCCAGCAGTGAACTCCGAGGGCAGGTCTACGAGCAGTACTTC | TRBV6-1 | few | NA | TRBJ2-7
CASSDGGLEQFF | TGTGCCAGCAGCGACGGGGGACTCGAGCAGTTCTTC | TRBV7-9 | many | NA | TRBJ2-1
CSAEGGNSDTQYF | TGCAGTGCGGAGGGGGGAAACTCAGATACGCAGTATTTT | TRBV20-1 | NA | NA | TRBJ2-3
CSARDLVRDAAGQETQYF | TGCAGTGCTAGAGATTTGGTCAGAGACGCAGCCGGACAAGAGACCCAGTACTTC | TRBV20-1 | once | NA | TRBJ2-5
CSAPFTSGVYNEQFF | TGCAGTGCTCCCTTCACTAGCGGGGTCTACAATGAGCAGTTCTTC | TRBV20-1 | NA | TRBD2 | TRBJ2-1
CASSLRGIDYNEQFF | TGTGCCAGCAGTTTAAGGGGGATAGATTACAATGAGCAGTTCTTC | TRBV12-3/TRBV12-4 | many | NA | TRBJ2-1